Described below is a single TCR beta chain sequence and its context. This clonotype was counted a few times. What this receptor recognizes is not known. Within one base of it there is no much larger clone, and no base qualities were kept. The data were obtained in a study of patients and donors after allogeneic stem cell transplantation (dated by TCRdb to between 2020 and 2021). The library was generated by RT-PCR. The sequencer listed for this sample is NextSeq 550. The raw public data were reprocessed by TCRdb itself: fastp quality trimming at Q25, MiXCR clonotype calling, in-frame beta chains only. Rows matching on CDR3 protein sequence are summarized as one entry with the most common DNA and genes. The sample table holds tens of thousands of distinct CDR3 sequences, of which roughly 13% were seen once. Around 32% of the sample comes from the top ten. The CDR3 runs 17 residues from the cysteine to the phenylalanine. The kept DNA is CDR3 alone, 51 bases in frame from the first base. CDR1 and CDR2 were assigned from the germline V gene as SGHTA and FQGTGA. V is shortened by 5 bases, J by 0 bases, and the region joining them spans 17 bases.

This TCR derives from a human donor who was either an allogeneic HSCT recipient or a stem cell or donor lymphocyte infusion donor (not recorded which). It is not recorded whose cells these are; they may come from a transplant donor. What was sequenced was blood, either unsorted or a sorted T cell fraction (not recorded which). The chain employs TRBV7-3 and TRBJ2-1, with no reliable assignment of the D segment. The CDR3 amino acid sequence is: CASSLPPSIHSYNEQFF. The DNA sequence reads TGTGCCAGCAGCCTTCCCCCCAGCATCCACTCCTACAATGAGCAGTTCTTC. With all but the CDR3 taken from the reference TRBV7-3 and TRBJ2-1 genes, the full variable domain is: GAGVSQTPSNKVTEKGKYVELRCDPISGHTALYWYRQSLGQGPEFLIYFQGTGAADDSGLPNDRFFAVRPEGSVSTLKIQRTERGDSAVYLCASSLPPSIHSYNEQFFGPGTRLTVL.